A selection of T cell receptor beta chains follows, all from one sample in a study of blood T cell repertoires in COVID-19. Assay used: immunoSEQ multiplex PCR; TCRdb lists only in-frame clones, some missing. The data contain roughly 370,000 clones, approximately 90% of them singletons. Sequenced material: PBMCs or T cells enriched from blood (not recorded which). Source of these receptors: a woman between 50 and 59 years old who had recovered from COVID-19. CDR3s include the opening cysteine and the closing phenylalanine or tryptophan. The order of the fields is D gene, V gene, clone size, J gene, CDR3 protein, CDR3 DNA. D genes are given only for firm matches. Expanded clones are given a class, and other clones once, few, many or no size at all.

>-|TRBV4-1|-|TRBJ1-1
CASSQARFVEAFF
TGCGCCAGCAGCCAAGCTCGTTTCGTTGAGGCTTTCTTT
>TRBD1|TRBV7-9|once|TRBJ2-1
CASSLSQGANEQFF
TGTGCCAGCAGCCTAAGCCAGGGGGCGAATGAGCAGTTCTTC
>-|TRBV28|-|TRBJ2-1
CASTPGGTPLYNEQFF
TGTGCCAGCACCCCAGGGGGGACTCCTCTCTACAATGAGCAGTTCTTC
>-|TRBV10-3|-|TRBJ2-7
CAIRKGGGSYEQYF
TGTGCCATCCGTAAGGGAGGGGGGAGCTACGAGCAGTACTTC
>-|TRBV9|few|TRBJ2-2
CASSPMVRDNTGELFF
TGTGCCAGCAGCCCAATGGTGAGGGATAACACCGGGGAGCTGTTTTTT
>-|TRBV6-4|-|TRBJ2-3
CASSPERTDTQYF
TGTGCCAGCAGTCCGGAGCGTACAGATACGCAGTATTTT
>-|TRBV11-2|-|TRBJ2-1
CASSLDRVREQFF
TGTGCCAGCAGCTTAGATAGAGTCCGTGAGCAGTTCTTC
>-|TRBV28|-|TRBJ1-1
CASTAGRRAFF
TGTGCCAGCACCGCGGGGCGACGGGCTTTCTTT
>TRBD1|TRBV10-3|once|TRBJ1-1
CATQDREGTEAFF
TGTGCCACTCAGGACAGGGAGGGCACTGAAGCTTTCTTT
>-|TRBV6-2/TRBV6-3|-|TRBJ1-1
CASSFTSLQAHLRTEAFF
TGTGCCAGCAGTTTTACGTCTTTACAGGCCCACCTGAGGACTGAAGCTTTCTTT
>-|TRBV5-1|-|TRBJ2-7
CASSLAHSLPYEQYF
TGCGCCAGCAGCTTGGCCCACAGTCTCCCCTACGAGCAGTACTTC
>-|TRBV19|few|TRBJ1-6
CASSEGFTANYNSPLHF
TGTGCCAGTAGTGAAGGTTTTACAGCTAACTATAATTCACCCCTCCACTTT
>TRBD1|TRBV14|-|TRBJ1-1
CASSQPGTGNTEAFF
TGTGCCAGCAGCCAACCCGGGACAGGGAACACTGAAGCTTTCTTT
>TRBD2|TRBV14|-|TRBJ2-3
CASSHRAGGKADTQYF
TGTGCCAGCAGCCATCGGGCGGGGGGCAAGGCAGATACGCAGTATTTT
>-|TRBV9|-|TRBJ1-1
CASSGGVEAFF
TGTGCCAGCTCCGGGGGGGTTGAAGCTTTCTTT
>TRBD2|TRBV3-1/TRBV3-2|-|TRBJ2-7
CASSQDAGGNEQYF
TGTGCCAGCAGCCAAGATGCGGGGGGGAACGAGCAGTACTTC
>-|TRBV6-5|-|TRBJ1-2
CASAVALGGYGYTF
TGTGCCAGCGCGGTAGCGTTGGGCGGGTATGGCTACACCTTC